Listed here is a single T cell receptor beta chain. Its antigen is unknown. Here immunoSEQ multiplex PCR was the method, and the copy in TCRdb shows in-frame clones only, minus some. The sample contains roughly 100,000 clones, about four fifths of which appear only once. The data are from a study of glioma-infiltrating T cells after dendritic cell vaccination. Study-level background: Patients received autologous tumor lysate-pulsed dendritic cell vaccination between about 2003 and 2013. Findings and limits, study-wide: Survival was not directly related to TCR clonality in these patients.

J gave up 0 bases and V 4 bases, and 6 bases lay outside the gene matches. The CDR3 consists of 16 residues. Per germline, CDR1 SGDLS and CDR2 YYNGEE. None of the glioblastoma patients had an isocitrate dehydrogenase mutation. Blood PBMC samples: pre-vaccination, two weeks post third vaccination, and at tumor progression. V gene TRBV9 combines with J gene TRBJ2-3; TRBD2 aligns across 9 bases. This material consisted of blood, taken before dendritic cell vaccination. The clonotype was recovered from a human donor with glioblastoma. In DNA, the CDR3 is TGTGCCAGCAGCCCAAGCGGGGGGACTAGCACAGATACGCAGTATTTT. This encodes CASSPSGGTSTDTQYF.